The T cell receptor beta chain under discussion was sequenced for a study of T cells in Graves' hyperthyroidism and ophthalmopathy. Using RNA transcripts as the source, TCR beta CDR3 regions were amplified. A first-round RT-PCR of the TCR CDR3 used the HTBI primer set. TCRdb re-derived calls from the multiplex PCR reads in MiXCR, one entry per CDR3 protein. The sample lists around 580,000 distinct CDR3 sequences, around 46% occurring once. This CDR3 region has 14 residues. From germline, CDR1 is MGHDK and CDR2 SYGVNS. The J segment lost 10 bases and the V segment lost 8 bases, leaving 11 bases of the junction unmatched.

The rearrangement uses TRBV25-1 and TRBJ1-6, with TRBD1 matching 7 bases. This receptor was taken from a young woman with Graves' hyperthyroidism. Sequenced input: peripheral blood or thyroid tissue (not recorded which). The CDR3 nucleotides read TGTGCCAGCGTAGGGACAGTGGGACGGTCACCCCTCCACTTT. Its protein product is CASVGTVGRSPLHF.